This T cell receptor beta chain was recorded in a study of blood T cell repertoires in COVID-19. Study information: T cells, B-cell-depleted T cells, or PBMCs supplied cDNA or gDNA.

V shed 2 bases, J shed 2 bases, and the junction held 7 bases outside the gene matches. Germline CDR1 SGHNT, CDR2 YYREEE (reference sequence). CDR3 length equals 16 residues. Original analysis: Amplified reference gene primers provided the basis for estimating nucleated cell counts. TCRdb's copy holds only in-frame clones and misses some; the assay was immunoSEQ multiplex PCR. Clone size and the V and J calls come from that table; the DNA yielded D and trimming. Of 330,000 or so clones in the sample, about 87% were seen once. The source material was peripheral blood. The clonotype originates from a man aged 30-40 years with COVID-19, enrolled during active disease. The V gene is TRBV5-4, the J gene TRBJ2-3, with 8 bases aligning to TRBD2. The CDR3 nucleotides read TGTGCCAGCAGCTTCGGACAGCGGGGGAACACAGATACGCAGTATTTT. Protein: CASSFGQRGNTDTQYF.